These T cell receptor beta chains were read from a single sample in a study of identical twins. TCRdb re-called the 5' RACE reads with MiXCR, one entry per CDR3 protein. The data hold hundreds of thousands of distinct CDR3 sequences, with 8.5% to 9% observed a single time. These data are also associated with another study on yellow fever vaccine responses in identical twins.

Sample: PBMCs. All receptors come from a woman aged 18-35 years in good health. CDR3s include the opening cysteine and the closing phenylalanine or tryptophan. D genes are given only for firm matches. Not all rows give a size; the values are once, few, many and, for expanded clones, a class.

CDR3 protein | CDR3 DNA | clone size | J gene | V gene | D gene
CASSLAATGSYEQYF | TGTGCCAGCAGTTTAGCGGCGACAGGGTCGTACGAGCAGTACTTC | few | TRBJ2-7 | TRBV28 | TRBD1
CASSSVTLAGGPGTYNEQFF | TGTGCCAGCAGCTCAGTTACACTAGCGGGAGGCCCTGGGACATACAATGAGCAGTTCTTC | few | TRBJ2-1 | TRBV11-2 | TRBD2
CASRYGRALDTQYF | TGTGCCAGCAGGTACGGGAGGGCCTTAGATACGCAGTATTTT | few | TRBJ2-3 | TRBV27 | TRBD2
CASSFFGGTGSETQYF | TGTGCCAGCAGCTTTTTCGGGGGTACAGGTTCGGAGACCCAGTACTTC | few | TRBJ2-5 | TRBV7-2 | .
CASGETSGSWNEQFF | TGTGCCAGCGGAGAAACTAGCGGGAGTTGGAATGAGCAGTTCTTC | . | TRBJ2-1 | TRBV4-2 | TRBD2
CASSFPGGLVSYNEQFF | TGTGCCAGCAGCTTCCCTGGGGGACTAGTATCTTACAATGAGCAGTTCTTC | . | TRBJ2-1 | TRBV7-9 | TRBD2
CAWSVLQGKGYEQYF | TGTGCCTGGAGTGTGCTACAGGGAAAGGGCTACGAGCAGTACTTC | . | TRBJ2-7 | TRBV30 | .
CASSLGVSGEGGELFF | TGTGCCAGCAGCTTAGGGGTTAGCGGGGAAGGCGGGGAGCTGTTTTTT | . | TRBJ2-2 | TRBV7-2 | TRBD2
CASRPNGQAWGYGYTF | TGTGCCAGCAGGCCAAACGGACAGGCATGGGGCTATGGCTACACCTTC | once | TRBJ1-2 | TRBV12-3/TRBV12-4 | TRBD1
CASSFGSGVETQYF | TGCGCCAGCAGCTTTGGCTCTGGGGTAGAGACCCAGTACTTC | many | TRBJ2-5 | TRBV5-1 | .
CASSLEYTGGEQFF | TGCGCCAGCAGCTTGGAGTATACCGGAGGGGAGCAGTTCTTC | . | TRBJ2-1 | TRBV5-1 | .
CASSLSATSTDTQYF | TGTGCCAGCAGTTTATCGGCCACTAGCACAGATACGCAGTATTTT | many | TRBJ2-3 | TRBV12-3/TRBV12-4 | .
CASSLEGGPTWDNEQFF | TGTGCCAGCAGCTTAGAGGGCGGTCCCACCTGGGACAATGAGCAGTTCTTC | . | TRBJ2-1 | TRBV11-2 | .
CASSLGPSRDTSTDTQYF | TGTGCCAGCAGCTTAGGTCCCAGCCGGGACACTAGCACAGATACGCAGTATTTT | . | TRBJ2-3 | TRBV11-1 | .
CASSLSRGDSYEQYF | TGTGCCAGCAGCTTATCGAGGGGCGACTCCTACGAGCAGTACTTC | . | TRBJ2-7 | TRBV7-9 | .
CASSVSSVGYEQYF | TGTGCCAGCAGCGTATCCAGCGTCGGCTACGAGCAGTACTTC | . | TRBJ2-7 | TRBV9 | .
CASRNGGPSTDTQYF | TGTGCCAGCAGGAACGGGGGCCCAAGCACAGATACGCAGTATTTT | many | TRBJ2-3 | TRBV6-2/TRBV6-3 | .
CASSPTGLSSDTQYF | TGTGCCAGCAGCCCGACCGGACTATCCTCAGATACGCAGTATTTT | many | TRBJ2-3 | TRBV5-6 | .